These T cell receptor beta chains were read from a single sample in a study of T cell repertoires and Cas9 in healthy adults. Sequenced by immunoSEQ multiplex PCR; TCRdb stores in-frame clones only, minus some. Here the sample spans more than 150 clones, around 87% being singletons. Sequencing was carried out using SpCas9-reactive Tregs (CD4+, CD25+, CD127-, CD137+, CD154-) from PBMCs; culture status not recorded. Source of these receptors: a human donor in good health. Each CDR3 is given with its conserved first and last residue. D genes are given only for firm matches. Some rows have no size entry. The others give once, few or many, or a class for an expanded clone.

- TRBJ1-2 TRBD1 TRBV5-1 TGCGCCAGCAGCGGATTGGGACAGGGGGATGGCTACACCTTC CASSGLGQGDGYTF
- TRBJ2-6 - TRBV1 TGCACCAGCGGCCCAAAGAGTTTGTGCCAAAGTCGGGCCAACGTCCTGACTTTC CTSGPKSLCQSRANVLTF
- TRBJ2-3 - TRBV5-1 TGCGCCAGCAGCTTGGAGAGAGTCACGGATACGCAGTATTTT CASSLERVTDTQYF
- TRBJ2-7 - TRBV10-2 TGCGCCAGCAGTACGTTGGGAGGAACGGACGAGCAGTACTTC CASSTLGGTDEQYF
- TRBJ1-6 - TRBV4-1 TGCGCCAGCAGCCAAGTTCCGGCCAGGGGAAATTCACCCCTCCACTTT CASSQVPARGNSPLHF
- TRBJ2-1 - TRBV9 TGTGCCAGCAGCGTAGGTTTAGGGGGTGGGTACAATGAGCAGTTCTTC CASSVGLGGGYNEQFF
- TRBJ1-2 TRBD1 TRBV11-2 TGTGCCAGCAGCCCGGGGACAGGGGGCTACAACTATGGCTACACCTTC CASSPGTGGYNYGYTF
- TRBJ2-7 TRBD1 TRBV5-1 TGCGCCAGCAGCTTGGGGACAGGGTGGCGGTCCTACGAGCAGTACTTC CASSLGTGWRSYEQYF
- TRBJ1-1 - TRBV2 TGTGCCAGCAAAAGGGAAGCTGAAGCTTTCTTT CASKREAEAFF
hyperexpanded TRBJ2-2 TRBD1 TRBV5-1 TGCGCCAGCAGCTTGGCCGGACAGGGCACCGGGGAGCTGTTTTTT CASSLAGQGTGELFF
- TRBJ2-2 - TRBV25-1 TGTGCCAGCACCCCGGGACACTACACCGGGGAGCTGTTTTTT CASTPGHYTGELFF
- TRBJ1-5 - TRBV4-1 TGCGCCAGCAGCCACGAACCGGGAAGACTCTATCAGCCCCAGCATTTT CASSHEPGRLYQPQHF
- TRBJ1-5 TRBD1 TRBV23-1 TGCGCCAGCAGTCAATCCGGGACAGGGCTGAATCAGCCCCAGCATTTT CASSQSGTGLNQPQHF
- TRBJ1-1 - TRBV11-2 TGTGCCAGCAGCCCGGCTCCGGGCCTTGAAGCTTTCTTT CASSPAPGLEAFF
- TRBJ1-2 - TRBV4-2 TGTGCCAGCAGCCAAGATAGGCACAGGGAAGACTATGGCTACACCTTC CASSQDRHREDYGYTF
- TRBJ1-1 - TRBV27 TGTGCCGGCAGTTCACAGGCGGTGTACACTGAAGCTTTCTTT CAGSSQAVYTEAFF
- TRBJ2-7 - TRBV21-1 TGTGCCAGCAGAAGTTCCCTAGCTACCGTGTTAGACGAGCAGTACTTC CASRSSLATVLDEQYF
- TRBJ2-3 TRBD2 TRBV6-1 TGTGCCAGCAGTGAAGTGGGACTAGCTATAGATACGCAGTATTTT CASSEVGLAIDTQYF
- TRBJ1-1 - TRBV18 TGTGCCAGCTCACCACAGGGAGACAAAGCTTTCTTT CASSPQGDKAFF
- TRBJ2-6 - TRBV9 TGTGCCAGCAGCGTAGTTAGGGGTGGGGCCAACGTCCTGACTTTC CASSVVRGGANVLTF
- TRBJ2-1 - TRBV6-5 TGTGCCAGCAGTTATGGAAGGGCGGGCAATGAGCAGTTCTTC CASSYGRAGNEQFF
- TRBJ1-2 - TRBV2 TGTGCCAGCAGGGGAGGCAGGGGCGTTAACTATGGCTACACCTTC CASRGGRGVNYGYTF
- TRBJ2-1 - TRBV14 TGTGCCAGCAGTCCCTTTGACGGGTTTGAGCAGTTCTTC CASSPFDGFEQFF
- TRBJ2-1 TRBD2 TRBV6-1 TGTGCCAGCAGGGGGACTAGGTCATACAATGAGCAGTTCTTC CASRGTRSYNEQFF
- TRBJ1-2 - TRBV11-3 TGTGCCAGCAGCACAAGAACCGATCTAGAAAAGACCTATGGCTACACCTTC CASSTRTDLEKTYGYTF
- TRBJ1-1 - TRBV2 TGTGCCAGCAGCGCCGACAGTAACACTGAAGCTTTCTTT CASSADSNTEAFF